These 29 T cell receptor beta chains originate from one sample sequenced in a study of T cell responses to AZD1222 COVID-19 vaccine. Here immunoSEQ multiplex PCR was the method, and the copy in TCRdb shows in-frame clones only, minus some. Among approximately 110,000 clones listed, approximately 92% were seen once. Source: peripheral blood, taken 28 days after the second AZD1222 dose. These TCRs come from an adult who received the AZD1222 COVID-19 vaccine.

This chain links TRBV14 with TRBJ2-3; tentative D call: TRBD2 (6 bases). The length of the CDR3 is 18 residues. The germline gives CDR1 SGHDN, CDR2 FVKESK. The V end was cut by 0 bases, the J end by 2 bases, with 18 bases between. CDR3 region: CASSQDDGVGGPTDTQYF. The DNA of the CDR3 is TGTGCCAGCAGCCAAGATGATGGGGTGGGAGGCCCCACAGATACGCAGTATTTT.

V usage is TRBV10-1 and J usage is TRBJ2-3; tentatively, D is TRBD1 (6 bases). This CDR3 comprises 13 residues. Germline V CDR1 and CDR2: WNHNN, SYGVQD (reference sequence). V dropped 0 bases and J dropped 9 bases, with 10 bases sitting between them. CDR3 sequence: CASSESVRGTQYF. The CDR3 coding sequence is TGCGCCAGCAGTGAGTCCGTGAGGGGGACGCAGTATTTT.

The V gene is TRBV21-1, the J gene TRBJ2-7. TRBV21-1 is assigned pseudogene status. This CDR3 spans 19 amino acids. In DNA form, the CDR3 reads TGTGCCAGCAGTTTGGATCGGGGCAGGTGGACGACTGTAGGCTACGAGCAGTACTTC. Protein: CASSLDRGRWTTVGYEQYF.

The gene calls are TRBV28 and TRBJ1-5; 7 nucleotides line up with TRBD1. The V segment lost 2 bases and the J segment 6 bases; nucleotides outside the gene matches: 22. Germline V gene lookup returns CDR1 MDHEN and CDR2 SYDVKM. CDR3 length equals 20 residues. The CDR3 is CASSLPDRARTPIKGQPQHF. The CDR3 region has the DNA TGTGCCAGCAGTTTACCCGACAGGGCAAGGACCCCAATCAAGGGTCAGCCCCAGCATTTT.

CDR3 nucleotide sequence: TGTGCCAGCAGCCCAAAGACTAGCGGAGGTCAGGGGGGAGAGACCCAGTACTTC. It specifies CASSPKTSGGQGGETQYF. The chain carries TRBV4-2 and TRBJ2-5, with 9 bases that match TRBD2. This CDR3 is 18 amino acids long. The trim removed 4 bases at V and 4 bases at J, leaving 16 bases unmatched. The germline gives CDR1 LGHNA, CDR2 YNFKEQ.

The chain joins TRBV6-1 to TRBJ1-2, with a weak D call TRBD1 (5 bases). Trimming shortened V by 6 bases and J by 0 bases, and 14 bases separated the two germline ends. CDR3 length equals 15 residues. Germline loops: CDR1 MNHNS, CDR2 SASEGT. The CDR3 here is CASRSSTATNYGYTF. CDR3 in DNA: TGTGCCAGCAGGTCCTCGACAGCGACTAACTATGGCTACACCTTC.

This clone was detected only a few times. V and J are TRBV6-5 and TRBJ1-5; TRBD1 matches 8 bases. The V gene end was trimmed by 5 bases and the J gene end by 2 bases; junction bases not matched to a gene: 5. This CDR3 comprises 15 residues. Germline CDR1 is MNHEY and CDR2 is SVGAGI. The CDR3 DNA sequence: TGTGCCAGCAGTCTACAGACAGGGGGCAATCAGCCCCAGCATTTT. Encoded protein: CASSLQTGGNQPQHF.

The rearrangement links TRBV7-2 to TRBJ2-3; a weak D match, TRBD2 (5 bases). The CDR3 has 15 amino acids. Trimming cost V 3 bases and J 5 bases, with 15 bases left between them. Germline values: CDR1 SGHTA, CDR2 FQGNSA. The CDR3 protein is CASSFRAGGGDTQYF. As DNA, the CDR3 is TGTGCCAGCAGCTTCCGGGCAGGCGGAGGAGATACGCAGTATTTT.

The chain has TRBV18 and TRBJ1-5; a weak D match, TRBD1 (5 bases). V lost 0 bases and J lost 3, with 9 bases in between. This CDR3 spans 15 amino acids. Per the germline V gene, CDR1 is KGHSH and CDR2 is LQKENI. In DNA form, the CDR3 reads TGTGCCAGCTCACCACCGGGGGGGGACAATCAGCCCCAGCATTTT. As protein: CASSPPGGDNQPQHF.

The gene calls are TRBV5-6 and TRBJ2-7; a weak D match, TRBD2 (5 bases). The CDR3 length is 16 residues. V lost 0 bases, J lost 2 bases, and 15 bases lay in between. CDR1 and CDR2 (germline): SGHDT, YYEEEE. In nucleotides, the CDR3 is TGTGCCAGCAGCTTGGAATTGACTACGTGGACCTACGAGCAGTACTTC. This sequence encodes CASSLELTTWTYEQYF. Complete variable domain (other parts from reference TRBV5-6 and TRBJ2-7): DAGVTQSPTHLIKTRGQQVTLRCSPKSGHDTVSWYQQALGQGPQFIFQYYEEEERQRGNFPDRFSGHQFPNYSSELNVNALLLGDSALYLCASSLELTTWTYEQYFGPGTRLTVT.

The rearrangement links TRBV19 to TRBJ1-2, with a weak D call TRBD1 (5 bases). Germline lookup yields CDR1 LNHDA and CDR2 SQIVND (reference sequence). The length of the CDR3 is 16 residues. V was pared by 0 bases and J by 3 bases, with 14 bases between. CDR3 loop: CASSIDLVSGHYGYTF. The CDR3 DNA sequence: TGTGCCAGTAGTATAGATCTGGTCTCGGGACACTATGGCTACACCTTC.

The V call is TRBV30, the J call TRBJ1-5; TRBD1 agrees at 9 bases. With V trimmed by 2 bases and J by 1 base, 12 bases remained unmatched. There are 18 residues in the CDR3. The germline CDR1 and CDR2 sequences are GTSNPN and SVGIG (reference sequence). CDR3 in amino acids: CAWSRASGQGGSNQPQHF. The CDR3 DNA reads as TGTGCCTGGAGTCGTGCCTCGGGACAGGGCGGCAGCAATCAGCCCCAGCATTTT.

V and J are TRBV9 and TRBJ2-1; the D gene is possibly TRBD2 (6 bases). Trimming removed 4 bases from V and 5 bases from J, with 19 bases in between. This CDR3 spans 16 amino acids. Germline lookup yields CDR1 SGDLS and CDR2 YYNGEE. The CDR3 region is CASSPGGGRWDNEQFF. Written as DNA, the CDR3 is TGTGCCAGCAGCCCCGGTGGGGGGAGGTGGGACAATGAGCAGTTCTTC.

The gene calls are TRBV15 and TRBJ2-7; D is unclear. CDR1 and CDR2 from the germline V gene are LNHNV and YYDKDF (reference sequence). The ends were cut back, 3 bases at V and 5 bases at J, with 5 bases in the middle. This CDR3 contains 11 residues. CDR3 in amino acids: CATSSTDEQYF. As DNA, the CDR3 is TGTGCCACCAGCAGTACCGACGAGCAGTACTTC. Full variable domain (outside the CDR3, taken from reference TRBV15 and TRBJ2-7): DAMVIQNPRYQVTQFGKPVTLSCSQTLNHNVMYWYQQKSSQAPKLLFHYYDKDFNNEADTPDNFQSRRPNTSFCFLDIRSPGLGDTAMYLCATSSTDEQYFGPGTRLTVT.

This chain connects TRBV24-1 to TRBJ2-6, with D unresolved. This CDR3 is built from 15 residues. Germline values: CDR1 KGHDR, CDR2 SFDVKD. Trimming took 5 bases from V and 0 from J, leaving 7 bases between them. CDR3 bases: TGTGCCACCAGTGGGTTCGGCTCTGGGGCCAACGTCCTGACTTTC. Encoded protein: CATSGFGSGANVLTF.

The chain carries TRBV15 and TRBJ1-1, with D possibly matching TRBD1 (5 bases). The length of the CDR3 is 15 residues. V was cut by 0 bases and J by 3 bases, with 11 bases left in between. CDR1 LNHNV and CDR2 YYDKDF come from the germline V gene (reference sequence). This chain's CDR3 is CATSRELRGDTEAFF. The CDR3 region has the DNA TGTGCCACCAGCAGAGAGCTGCGAGGGGACACTGAAGCTTTCTTT.

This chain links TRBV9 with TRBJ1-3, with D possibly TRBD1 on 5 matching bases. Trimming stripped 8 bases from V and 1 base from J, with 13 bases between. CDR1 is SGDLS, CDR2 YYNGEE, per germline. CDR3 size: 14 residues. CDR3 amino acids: CASGEGPSGNTIYF. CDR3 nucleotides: TGTGCCAGTGGGGAGGGACCTTCTGGAAACACCATATATTTT.

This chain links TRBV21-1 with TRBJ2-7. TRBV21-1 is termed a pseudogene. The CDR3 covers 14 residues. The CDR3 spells CASRRGGGPDEQYF. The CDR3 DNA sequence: TGTGCCAGCCGGAGGGGAGGGGGCCCCGACGAGCAGTACTTC.

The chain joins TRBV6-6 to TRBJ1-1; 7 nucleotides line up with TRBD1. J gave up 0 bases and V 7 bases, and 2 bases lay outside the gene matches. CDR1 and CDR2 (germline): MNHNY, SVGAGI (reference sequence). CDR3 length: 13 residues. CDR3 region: CASKGQLNTEAFF. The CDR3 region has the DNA TGTGCCAGCAAGGGACAGTTGAACACTGAAGCTTTCTTT.

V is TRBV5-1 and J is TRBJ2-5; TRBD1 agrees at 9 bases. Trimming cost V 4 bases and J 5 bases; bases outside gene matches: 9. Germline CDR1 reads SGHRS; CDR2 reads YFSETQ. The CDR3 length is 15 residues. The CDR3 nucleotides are TGCGCCAGCAGCCCAGGACAGGGGTTTCCGGAGACCCAGTACTTC. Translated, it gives CASSPGQGFPETQYF.

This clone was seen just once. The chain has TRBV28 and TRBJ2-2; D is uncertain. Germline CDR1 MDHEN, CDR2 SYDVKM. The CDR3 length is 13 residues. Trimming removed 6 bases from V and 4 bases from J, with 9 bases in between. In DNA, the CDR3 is TGTGCCAGCAGAACGGCTATCACCGGGGAGCTGTTTTTT. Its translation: CASRTAITGELFF.

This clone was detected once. The DNA for the CDR3 is TGTGCCATCATGGAGGAGTCGAGCACCGGGGAGCTGTTTTTT. Its translation: CAIMEESSTGELFF. The chain carries TRBV10-3 and TRBJ2-2; perhaps TRBD2 as D (5 bases). Trimming removed 7 bases at V and 4 bases at J, with 13 bases between. Germline loops: CDR1 ENHRY, CDR2 SYGVKD. The CDR3 sequence is 14 residues long.

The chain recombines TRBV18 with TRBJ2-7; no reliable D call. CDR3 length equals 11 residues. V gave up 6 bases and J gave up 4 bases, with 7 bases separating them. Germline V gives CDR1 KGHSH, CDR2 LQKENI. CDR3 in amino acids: CASSAQYEQYF. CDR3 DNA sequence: TGTGCCAGCTCGGCCCAATACGAGCAGTACTTC.

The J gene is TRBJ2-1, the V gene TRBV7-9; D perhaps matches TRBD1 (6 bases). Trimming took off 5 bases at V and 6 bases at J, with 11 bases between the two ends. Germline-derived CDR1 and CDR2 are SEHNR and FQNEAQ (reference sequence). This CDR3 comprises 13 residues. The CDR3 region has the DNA TGTGCCAGCAGCCAGGGGCAAAGCAATGAGCAGTTCTTC. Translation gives CASSQGQSNEQFF.

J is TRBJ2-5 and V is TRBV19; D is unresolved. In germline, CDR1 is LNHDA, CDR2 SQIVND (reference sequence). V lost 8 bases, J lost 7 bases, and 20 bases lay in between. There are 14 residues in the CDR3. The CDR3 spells CASATAPVSGTQYF. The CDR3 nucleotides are TGTGCCAGTGCGACGGCGCCCGTTTCTGGGACCCAGTACTTC.

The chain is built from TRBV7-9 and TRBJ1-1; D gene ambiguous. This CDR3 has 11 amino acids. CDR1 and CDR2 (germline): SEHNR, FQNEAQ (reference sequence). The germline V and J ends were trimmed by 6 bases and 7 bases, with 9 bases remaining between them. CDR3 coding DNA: TGTGCCAGCAGATTGACCGTTGAAGCTTTCTTT. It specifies CASRLTVEAFF.

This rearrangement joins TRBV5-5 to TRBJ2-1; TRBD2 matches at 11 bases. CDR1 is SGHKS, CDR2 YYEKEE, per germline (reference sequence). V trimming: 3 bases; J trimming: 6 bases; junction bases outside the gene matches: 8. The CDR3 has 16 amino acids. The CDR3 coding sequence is TGTGCCAGCAGCTCGATAGCGGGAGGGATCCCCAATGAGCAGTTCTTC. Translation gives CASSSIAGGIPNEQFF.

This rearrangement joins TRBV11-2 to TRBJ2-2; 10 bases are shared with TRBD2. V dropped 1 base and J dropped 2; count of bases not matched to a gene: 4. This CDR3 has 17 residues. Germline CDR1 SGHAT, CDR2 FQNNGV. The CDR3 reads CASSLGASGSNTGELFF. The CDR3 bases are TGTGCCAGCAGCTTAGGAGCTAGCGGGAGTAACACCGGGGAGCTGTTTTTT.

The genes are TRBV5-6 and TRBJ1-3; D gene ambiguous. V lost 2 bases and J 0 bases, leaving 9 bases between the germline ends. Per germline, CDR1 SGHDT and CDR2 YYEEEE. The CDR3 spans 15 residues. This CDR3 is CASSFGRSSGNTIYF. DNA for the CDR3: TGTGCCAGCAGCTTCGGACGGAGCTCTGGAAACACCATATATTTT.